The rows below give T cell receptor beta chains drawn from one sample of a study of blood T cell repertoires in COVID-19. Clones were read by immunoSEQ multiplex PCR, and TCRdb kept only the in-frame ones, dropping some. The table includes under 200,000 clones, around 90% detected once. What was sequenced was peripheral blood. These receptors were collected from a man aged 45-60 years with acute or convalescent COVID-19. CDR3s include the opening cysteine and the closing phenylalanine or tryptophan. The D gene is left open where the match is weak. Rows give clone size only sometimes, using once, few, many, or a class for an expanded clone.

cdr3_aa: CASSILSGQGNTEAFF; cdr3_nt: TGTGCCAGTAGTATCCTATCGGGACAGGGGAACACTGAAGCTTTCTTT; v_call: TRBV19; clone_size: NA; d_call: TRBD1; j_call: TRBJ1-1
cdr3_aa: CSVETRYGYTF; cdr3_nt: TGCAGCGTTGAAACCAGATATGGCTACACCTTC; v_call: TRBV29-1; clone_size: few; d_call: NA; j_call: TRBJ1-2
cdr3_aa: CSVEGWREGKNIQYF; cdr3_nt: TGCAGCGTTGAAGGGTGGCGGGAGGGCAAAAACATTCAGTACTTC; v_call: TRBV29-1; clone_size: once; d_call: TRBD2; j_call: TRBJ2-4
cdr3_aa: CASSTDTAEPPLHF; cdr3_nt: TGTGCCAGCAGTACTGACACAGCGGAACCACCCCTCCACTTT; v_call: TRBV2; clone_size: NA; d_call: NA; j_call: TRBJ1-6
cdr3_aa: CASIQLAGQNTGELFF; cdr3_nt: TGTGCCAGCATCCAACTAGCGGGACAGAACACCGGGGAGCTGTTTTTT; v_call: TRBV7-6; clone_size: NA; d_call: TRBD2; j_call: TRBJ2-2
cdr3_aa: CASSYGSPSTDTQYF; cdr3_nt: TGTGCCAGCAGTTACGGTAGCCCTAGCACAGATACGCAGTATTTT; v_call: TRBV6-5; clone_size: NA; d_call: NA; j_call: TRBJ2-3
cdr3_aa: CASSLTEYNEQFF; cdr3_nt: TGTGCCAGCAGCTTAACAGAGTACAATGAGCAGTTCTTC; v_call: TRBV7-3; clone_size: NA; d_call: NA; j_call: TRBJ2-1
cdr3_aa: CAITTRTSGSSETQYF; cdr3_nt: TGTGCCATCACGACCCGGACTAGCGGGAGTTCGGAGACCCAGTACTTC; v_call: TRBV7-9; clone_size: few; d_call: TRBD2; j_call: TRBJ2-5
cdr3_aa: CASSFRGGSNYGYTF; cdr3_nt: TGTGCCAGCAGTTTCAGAGGGGGATCGAACTATGGCTACACCTTC; v_call: TRBV2; clone_size: NA; d_call: NA; j_call: TRBJ1-2
cdr3_aa: CATSMGQGVNTIYF; cdr3_nt: TGTGCCACCAGCATGGGACAGGGAGTGAACACCATATATTTT; v_call: TRBV15; clone_size: NA; d_call: TRBD1; j_call: TRBJ1-3
cdr3_aa: CASRGGTTKTQYF; cdr3_nt: TGTGCCAGCAGGGGCGGGACTACGAAGACCCAGTACTTC; v_call: TRBV28; clone_size: once; d_call: TRBD2; j_call: TRBJ2-5
cdr3_aa: CASSLVRPASEQYF; cdr3_nt: TGTGCCAGCAGCTTAGTACGGCCCGCTAGCGAGCAGTACTTC; v_call: TRBV7-2; clone_size: NA; d_call: NA; j_call: TRBJ2-7
cdr3_aa: CAWSVGRTAYEQYF; cdr3_nt: TGTGCCTGGAGTGTCGGGCGGACTGCCTACGAGCAGTACTTC; v_call: TRBV30; clone_size: few; d_call: NA; j_call: TRBJ2-7
cdr3_aa: CASTPQGKNEQFF; cdr3_nt: TGTGCCAGTACCCCACAGGGGAAGAATGAGCAGTTCTTC; v_call: TRBV19; clone_size: NA; d_call: TRBD1; j_call: TRBJ2-1
cdr3_aa: CASSPSVAFDTEAFF; cdr3_nt: TGTGCCAGCTCACCATCAGTAGCATTCGACACTGAAGCTTTCTTT; v_call: TRBV18; clone_size: NA; d_call: NA; j_call: TRBJ1-1
cdr3_aa: CASKDRVTNEKLFF; cdr3_nt: TGTGCCAGCAAAGACAGGGTAACTAATGAAAAACTGTTTTTT; v_call: TRBV5-8; clone_size: once; d_call: TRBD1; j_call: TRBJ1-4
cdr3_aa: CASSLTVDTEAFF; cdr3_nt: TGTGCCAGCAGCCTAACTGTGGACACTGAAGCTTTCTTT; v_call: TRBV6-2/TRBV6-3; clone_size: once; d_call: NA; j_call: TRBJ1-1
cdr3_aa: CASSARTGAAFGYTF; cdr3_nt: TGTGCCAGCAGCGCACGGACAGGGGCGGCTTTCGGCTACACCTTC; v_call: TRBV11-2; clone_size: NA; d_call: TRBD1; j_call: TRBJ1-2
cdr3_aa: CASSYSGTSIYEQFF; cdr3_nt: TGTGCCAGCAGCTACTCCGGGACTAGTATCTATGAGCAGTTCTTC; v_call: TRBV7-3; clone_size: once; d_call: TRBD2; j_call: TRBJ2-1
cdr3_aa: CASREPGGNSPLHF; cdr3_nt: TGTGCCAGCAGAGAACCGGGGGGTAATTCACCCCTCCACTTT; v_call: TRBV25-1; clone_size: few; d_call: NA; j_call: TRBJ1-6
cdr3_aa: CASNPDSPPDTQYF; cdr3_nt: TGTGCCAGCAATCCCGACAGCCCCCCAGATACGCAGTATTTT; v_call: TRBV2; clone_size: NA; d_call: NA; j_call: TRBJ2-3
cdr3_aa: CASTRDSTQETQYF; cdr3_nt: TGTGCCAGTACCCGGGACAGTACGCAAGAGACCCAGTACTTC; v_call: TRBV2; clone_size: NA; d_call: TRBD1; j_call: TRBJ2-5
cdr3_aa: CASSELGGTGGGELFF; cdr3_nt: TGCGCCAGCAGCGAACTGGGCGGGACGGGTGGCGGGGAGCTGTTTTTT; v_call: TRBV10-2; clone_size: NA; d_call: NA; j_call: TRBJ2-2
cdr3_aa: CASTGGGPYGYTF; cdr3_nt: TGTGCCAGCACAGGGGGCGGACCCTATGGCTACACCTTC; v_call: TRBV19; clone_size: NA; d_call: TRBD1; j_call: TRBJ1-2
cdr3_aa: CASSIDSQLRGQPQHF; cdr3_nt: TGTGCCAGTAGTATAGATTCCCAATTAAGGGGTCAGCCCCAGCATTTT; v_call: TRBV19; clone_size: NA; d_call: NA; j_call: TRBJ1-5
cdr3_aa: CASRLDEDGYTF; cdr3_nt: TGTGCCAGCAGGTTGGACGAGGATGGCTACACCTTC; v_call: TRBV5-8; clone_size: NA; d_call: NA; j_call: TRBJ1-2
cdr3_aa: CASSYSAGGRTDTQYF; cdr3_nt: TGTGCCAGCAGTTACTCGGCGGGAGGTAGGACAGATACGCAGTATTTT; v_call: TRBV6-5; clone_size: NA; d_call: TRBD2; j_call: TRBJ2-3
cdr3_aa: CASSRQGHTEAFF; cdr3_nt: TGTGCCAGCAGCCGACAGGGCCACACTGAAGCTTTCTTT; v_call: TRBV7-8; clone_size: NA; d_call: TRBD1; j_call: TRBJ1-1
cdr3_aa: CASSTWSGRAADTQYF; cdr3_nt: TGTGCCAGTAGTACCTGGAGCGGGAGGGCCGCAGATACGCAGTATTTT; v_call: TRBV19; clone_size: NA; d_call: TRBD2; j_call: TRBJ2-3
cdr3_aa: CASSPNLAGDYNEQFF; cdr3_nt: TGTGCCAGCAGCCCGAATCTAGCGGGAGACTACAATGAGCAGTTCTTC; v_call: TRBV5-4; clone_size: NA; d_call: TRBD2; j_call: TRBJ2-1
cdr3_aa: CASTRGLLGGSPLHF; cdr3_nt: TGTGCCAGCACCAGGGGGCTCCTAGGCGGTTCACCCCTCCACTTT; v_call: TRBV6-5; clone_size: NA; d_call: TRBD1; j_call: TRBJ1-6
cdr3_aa: CASRPRDRSYGYTF; cdr3_nt: TGTGCCAGCAGGCCACGGGACAGATCCTATGGCTACACCTTC; v_call: TRBV6-5; clone_size: NA; d_call: TRBD1; j_call: TRBJ1-2
cdr3_aa: CASTPSGRAGETQYF; cdr3_nt: TGTGCCAGCACCCCTAGCGGGAGGGCCGGAGAGACCCAGTACTTC; v_call: TRBV6-6; clone_size: NA; d_call: TRBD2; j_call: TRBJ2-5
cdr3_aa: CASSRTGGGGYNEQFF; cdr3_nt: TGTGCCAGCAGCCGAACGGGTGGCGGGGGGTACAATGAGCAGTTCTTC; v_call: TRBV11-2; clone_size: NA; d_call: TRBD2; j_call: TRBJ2-1
cdr3_aa: CASSRLLTGTVAKNIQYF; cdr3_nt: TGTGCCAGCAGTCGCCTGCTGACCGGGACAGTAGCCAAAAACATTCAGTACTTC; v_call: TRBV21-1; clone_size: NA; d_call: NA; j_call: TRBJ2-4
cdr3_aa: CAWSVGGTNEKLFF; cdr3_nt: TGTGCCTGGAGTGTAGGCGGAACTAATGAAAAACTGTTTTTT; v_call: TRBV30; clone_size: NA; d_call: NA; j_call: TRBJ1-4
cdr3_aa: CASSLSGTNTGELFF; cdr3_nt: TGTGCCAGCAGCCTGTCGGGAACGAACACCGGGGAGCTGTTTTTT; v_call: TRBV11-2; clone_size: NA; d_call: NA; j_call: TRBJ2-2
cdr3_aa: CASSQAGSNQPQHF; cdr3_nt: TGTGCCAGCAGCCAAGCGGGTAGCAATCAGCCCCAGCATTTT; v_call: TRBV6-5; clone_size: NA; d_call: NA; j_call: TRBJ1-5
cdr3_aa: CASSFDSGGTEAFF; cdr3_nt: TGTGCCAGCAGCTTCGACTCGGGGGGCACTGAAGCTTTCTTT; v_call: TRBV7-2; clone_size: NA; d_call: NA; j_call: TRBJ1-1